A single TCR beta chain is shown here with its context. As yet, its antigen is unknown. While CD8+ and CD4+ T cells were isolated negatively, TEMRA cells were enriched by FACS. The entry originates in a study of CD8 T cells in Susac syndrome. The overall study: Sequenced Susac syndrome patients included over five with active disease and under ten who were in remission. At blood draw, Susac syndrome patients were therapy-naive, on corticosteroids, or on intravenous immunoglobulin alone.

From germline, CDR1 is SNHLY and CDR2 FYNNEI. This CDR3 is 15 amino acids long. V gave up 9 bases and J gave up 2 bases; unmatched junction bases: 11. Random-hexamer reverse transcription was applied to roughly 0.5 to 1 ug RNA. TCRdb reprocessed the immunoSEQ multiplex PCR reads with MiXCR, giving one entry per CDR3 protein. This sample has roughly 100,000 distinct CDR3 sequences; about 94% occur once, and the top ten carry about 0.3%. Findings and limits, study-wide: In Susac syndrome, the CD4+ T cell repertoires did not show clonal expansion.

V is TRBV2 and J is TRBJ2-7; 9 bases fit TRBD1. Sequenced material: CD4+ T cells from PBMCs. This clonotype originated in a human donor with Susac syndrome. Written as DNA, the CDR3 is TGTGCCAGGTCCGCCTCCGGGACAGGGACCTACGAGCAGTACTTC. Translated: CARSASGTGTYEQYF.